This T cell receptor beta chain is drawn from a study of blood T cells in healthy people across ages (dated by TCRdb to between 2015 and 2017). Some background on the complete study: In model experiments, roughly one uniquely barcoded TCR beta cDNA molecule per two T cells was captured by template switching. To track age-related changes in TCR beta repertoire diversity, the study relied on deep sequencing normalized with unique cDNA molecular identifiers. Four age groups were formed from the donors: young (average approximately 16 years), middle-aged (approximately 41), aged (roughly 59) and long-lived (roughly 88). Donors of different ages were randomly distributed across sequencing lanes to avoid experimental bias. Using the same blood draw, the study looked at two additional independent replicas of 1 million unique cDNA reads for two donors, one aged 18 to 30 and the other aged 80 or older. General conclusions and limits of the study: Observed TCR beta diversity per million T cells fell roughly linearly with age, and a significant reduction was already apparent by age about 38. Because the CMV infection status of the donors was unknown, age-related changes in expanded clonotypes may potentially have been confounded. The long-lived group showed more naive CD4+ T cells, fewer expanded clones and increased TCR diversity than the aged group, suggesting age selection. A strong correlation was found between observed TCR beta diversity and the percentage of naive T cells measured by flow cytometry. Because profiling used bulk unsorted PBMCs, naive and antigen-experienced compartments could not be compared conclusively. Total diversity estimates from one million sequenced T cells were considered lower bounds and underestimates.

The donors were some 36 Caucasian individuals from Russia, aged 6 to 90 years, who were systemically healthy. Each donor gave about 9.8 milliliters of peripheral blood, drawn into EDTA-treated Vacutainer tubes. Ficoll-Paque density-gradient centrifugation was used to isolate PBMCs, with at least 6 million per sample. Trizol reagent was used to extract total RNA from PBMCs, with at least 5.5 micrograms per sample. Naive CD45RAhigh/CD27high T cell percentages were measured by flow cytometry on a PBMC aliquot from every donor. A few counts support this clonotype. No antigen is known for it. No base qualities exist here, and no much larger clone lies one base off it. The library was produced with 5' RACE. The sequencer was an Illumina HiSeq 2500. A second about 6 to 11 cycle PCR used a sample-barcoded 5' primer and a J-beta primer mix. Each TCR beta cDNA molecule received a unique molecular identifier from a template-switch 5' adaptor carrying 12 random nucleotides. At least 2.5 million CDR3-containing paired-end reads were obtained from each sample. The Mint cDNA synthesis kit, primed by a TRBC-specific oligonucleotide, was used to synthesize first-strand cDNA from all RNA. All cDNA was treated with uracil-DNA glycosylase and then went through a first 18-cycle PCR with the universal primers M1SS and BC2_uni_R. The original pipeline was this. For normalization, 1 million high-quality reads were randomly selected from each sample, with every read carrying a distinct molecular identifier. Instead of being binned into consensus sequences, reads with shared molecular identifiers were discarded. MiTCR, set to a Q25 quality threshold and the strictest error-elimination algorithm, was used for CDR3 identification, clonotype clustering and error correction. Lower-bound total TCR beta diversity was estimated with a nonparametric unseen species model using Euler transformation. TCRdb passed the public sequencing reads through fastp at Q25 and MiXCR, retaining productive beta sequences. Records with the same CDR3 protein are collapsed into one entry carrying the most frequent genes and DNA. None of the V and J calls come from the authors' own analysis; TCRdb made them. A total of about 1.1 million distinct CDR3 sequences appear in this sample, 35% to 45% of them only once. The ten largest clones capture less than 15% of the sample.

The CDR3 has 18 amino acids, counting the end cysteine and phenylalanine. Solely the CDR3 DNA is kept, with 54 bases framed from the first base. As encoded in the germline V gene, CDR1 is KGHDR while CDR2 is SFDVKD. V and J lose 3 bases and 4 bases, and a span of 21 bases separates them. Material for sequencing was blood. The chain is assembled from TRBV24-1 and TRBJ2-1; TRBD1 is a weak D gene call, 6 bases matching. This TCR was recovered from a man aged 18 to 29 in good health. The nucleotide sequence is given as TGTGCCACCAGTGATCCCCAACAGGGATCCGTGGTTTACAATGAGCAGTTCTTC. It is translated as CATSDPQQGSVVYNEQFF.